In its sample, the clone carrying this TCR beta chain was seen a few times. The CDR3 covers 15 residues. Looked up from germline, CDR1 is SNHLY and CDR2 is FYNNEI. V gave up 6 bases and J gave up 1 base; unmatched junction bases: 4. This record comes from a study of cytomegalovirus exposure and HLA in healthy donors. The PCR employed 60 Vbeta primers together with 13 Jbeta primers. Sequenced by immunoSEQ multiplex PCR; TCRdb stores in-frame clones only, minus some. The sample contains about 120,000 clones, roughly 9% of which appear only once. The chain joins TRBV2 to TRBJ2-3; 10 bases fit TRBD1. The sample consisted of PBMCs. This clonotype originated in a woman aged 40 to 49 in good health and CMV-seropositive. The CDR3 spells CASRRQGAGTDTQYF. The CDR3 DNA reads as TGTGCCAGCAGACGACAGGGGGCGGGCACAGATACGCAGTATTTT.